This T cell receptor (beta chain) appears in the sequencing data of a study of beta chain features in type 1 diabetes. General observations from the study: Naive, central memory and Treg TCRB repertoires seemed to resemble each other more closely in patients than they did in healthy donors. Type 1 diabetes patients showed a moderate but significant shortening of TCRB CDR3s in all four CD4+ subsets.

Via the markers CD45RO/CCR7/CD25/CD127/CD95/CD27, stem cell-like memory, regulatory, central memory and naive CD4+ cells were sorted. CDR1 and CDR2 from the germline V gene are LNHDA and SQIVND (reference sequence). This CDR3 contains 15 residues. The V gene end was trimmed by 6 bases and the J gene end by 3 bases; junction bases not matched to a gene: 7. A note on this clone: What it binds is not known.

What was sequenced were expressed TCRB transcripts, since all of the isolated RNA had been reverse transcribed. The assay was immunoSEQ multiplex PCR, and TCRdb's table has in-frame clones only and misses some. This table has 550,000 to 850,000 clones, roughly 13% appearing once. The clonotype comes from a man between 18 and 29 years old with type 1 diabetes. Sequenced: naive CD4+ T cells from blood. The gene calls are TRBV19 and TRBJ2-2, with TRBD1 matching 7 bases. CDR3 bases: TGTGCCAGTAGCTCCGGGACAGCGGACACCGGGGAGCTGTTTTTT. Its protein is CASSSGTADTGELFF.